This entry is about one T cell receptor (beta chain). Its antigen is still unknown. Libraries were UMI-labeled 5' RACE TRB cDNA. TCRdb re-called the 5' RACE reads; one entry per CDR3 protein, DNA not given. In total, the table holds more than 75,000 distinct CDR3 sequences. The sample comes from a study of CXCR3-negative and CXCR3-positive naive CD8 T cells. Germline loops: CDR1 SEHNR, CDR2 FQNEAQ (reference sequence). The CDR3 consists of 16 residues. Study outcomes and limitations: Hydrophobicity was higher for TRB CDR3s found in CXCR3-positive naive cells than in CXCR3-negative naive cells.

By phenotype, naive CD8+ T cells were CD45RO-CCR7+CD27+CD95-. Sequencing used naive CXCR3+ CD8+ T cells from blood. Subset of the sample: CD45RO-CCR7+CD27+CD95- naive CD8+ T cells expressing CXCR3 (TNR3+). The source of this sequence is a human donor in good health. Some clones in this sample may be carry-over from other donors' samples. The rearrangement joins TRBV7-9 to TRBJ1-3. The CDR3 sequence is CASSLLRGLPGDTIYF.